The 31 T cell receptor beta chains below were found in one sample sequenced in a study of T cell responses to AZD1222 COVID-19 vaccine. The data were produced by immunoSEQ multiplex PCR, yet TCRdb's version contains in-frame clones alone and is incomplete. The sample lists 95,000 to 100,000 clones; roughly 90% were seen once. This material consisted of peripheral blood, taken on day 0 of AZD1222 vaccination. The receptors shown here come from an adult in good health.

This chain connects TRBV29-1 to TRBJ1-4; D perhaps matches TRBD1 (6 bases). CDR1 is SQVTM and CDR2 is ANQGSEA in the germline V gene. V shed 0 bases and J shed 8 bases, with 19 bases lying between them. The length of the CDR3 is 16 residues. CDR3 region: CSVEDYSGAPGEKLFF. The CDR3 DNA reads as TGCAGCGTTGAAGATTACTCAGGGGCCCCTGGGGAAAAACTGTTTTTT.

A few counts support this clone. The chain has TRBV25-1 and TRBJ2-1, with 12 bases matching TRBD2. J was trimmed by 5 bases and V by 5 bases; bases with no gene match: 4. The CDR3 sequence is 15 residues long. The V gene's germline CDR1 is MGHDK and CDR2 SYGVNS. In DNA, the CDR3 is TGTGCCAGCAGTCCCCGGACTAGCGGGAACAATGAGCAGTTCTTC. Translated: CASSPRTSGNNEQFF.

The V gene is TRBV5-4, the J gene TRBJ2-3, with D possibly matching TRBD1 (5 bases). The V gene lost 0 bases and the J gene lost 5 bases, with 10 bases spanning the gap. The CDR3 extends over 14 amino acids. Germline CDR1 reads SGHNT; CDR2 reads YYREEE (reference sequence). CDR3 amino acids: CASSLAGSRDTQYF. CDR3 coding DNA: TGTGCCAGCAGCTTGGCAGGGTCCCGAGATACGCAGTATTTT. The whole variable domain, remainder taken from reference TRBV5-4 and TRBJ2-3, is ETGVTQSPTHLIKTRGQQVTLRCSSQSGHNTVSWYQQALGQGPQFIFQYYREEENGRGNFPPRFSGLQFPNYSSELNVNALELDDSALYLCASSLAGSRDTQYFGPGTRLTVL.

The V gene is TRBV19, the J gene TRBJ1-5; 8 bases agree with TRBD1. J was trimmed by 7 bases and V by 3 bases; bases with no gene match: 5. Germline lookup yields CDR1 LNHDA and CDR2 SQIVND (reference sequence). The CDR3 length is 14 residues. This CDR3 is CASSMTGDEQPQHF. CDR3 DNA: TGTGCCAGTAGTATGACAGGGGACGAGCAGCCCCAGCATTTT.

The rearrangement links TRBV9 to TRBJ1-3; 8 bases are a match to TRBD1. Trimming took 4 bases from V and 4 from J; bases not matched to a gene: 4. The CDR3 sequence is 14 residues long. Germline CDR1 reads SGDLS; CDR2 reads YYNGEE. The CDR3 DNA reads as TGTGCCAGCAGCCTTCGACAGGGGGGAAACACCATATATTTT. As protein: CASSLRQGGNTIYF.

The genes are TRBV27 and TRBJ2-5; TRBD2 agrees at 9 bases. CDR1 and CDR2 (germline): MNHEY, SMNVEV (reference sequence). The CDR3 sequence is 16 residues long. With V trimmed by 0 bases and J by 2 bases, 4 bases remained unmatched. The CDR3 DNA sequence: TGTGCCAGCAGTTTATCGAGGGCGGGAGGGCAAGAGACCCAGTACTTC. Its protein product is CASSLSRAGGQETQYF.

In DNA, the CDR3 is TGCAGCGTGGGGGGACAGGGGTTTGGAAACACCATATATTTT. It encodes CSVGGQGFGNTIYF. V usage is TRBV29-1 and J usage is TRBJ1-3; 10 bases align to TRBD1. The germline V gene has CDR1 SQVTM and CDR2 ANQGSEA. V lost 6 bases, J lost 3 bases, and 5 bases stayed unmatched. This CDR3 is 14 amino acids long.

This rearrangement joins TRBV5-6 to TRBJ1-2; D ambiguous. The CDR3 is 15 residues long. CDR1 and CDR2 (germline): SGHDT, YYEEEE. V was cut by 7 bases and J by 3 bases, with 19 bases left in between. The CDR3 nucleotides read TGTGCCAGCTCAGACTTAATGACGGGAGACTATGGCTACACCTTC. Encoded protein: CASSDLMTGDYGYTF.

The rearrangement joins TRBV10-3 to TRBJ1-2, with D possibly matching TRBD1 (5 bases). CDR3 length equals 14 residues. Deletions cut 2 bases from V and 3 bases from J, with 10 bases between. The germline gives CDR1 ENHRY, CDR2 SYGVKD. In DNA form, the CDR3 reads TGTGCCATCAGTGAGGGGGACGGGTACTATGGCTACACCTTC. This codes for CAISEGDGYYGYTF.

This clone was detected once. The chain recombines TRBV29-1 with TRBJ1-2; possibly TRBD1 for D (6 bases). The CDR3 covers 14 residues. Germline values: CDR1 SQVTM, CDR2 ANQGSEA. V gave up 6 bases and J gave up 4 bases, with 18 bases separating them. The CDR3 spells CSVGEQGTGYGYTF. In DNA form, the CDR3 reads TGCAGCGTGGGAGAACAGGGCACGGGCTATGGCTACACCTTC.

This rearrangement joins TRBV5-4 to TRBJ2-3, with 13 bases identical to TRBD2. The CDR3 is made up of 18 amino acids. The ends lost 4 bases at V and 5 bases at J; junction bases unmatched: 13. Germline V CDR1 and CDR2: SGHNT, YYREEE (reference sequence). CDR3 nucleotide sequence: TGTGCCAGCAGCCCGTTCCGGACTAGCGGGAGAACGGGAGATACGCAGTATTTT. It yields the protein CASSPFRTSGRTGDTQYF.

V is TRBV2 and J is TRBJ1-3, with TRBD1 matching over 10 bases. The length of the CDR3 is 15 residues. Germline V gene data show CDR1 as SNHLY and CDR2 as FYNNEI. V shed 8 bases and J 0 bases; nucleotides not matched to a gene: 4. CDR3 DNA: TGTGCCAGCGGGACAGGGGCCAACTCTGGAAACACCATATATTTT. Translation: CASGTGANSGNTIYF. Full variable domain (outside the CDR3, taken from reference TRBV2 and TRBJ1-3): EPEVTQTPSHQVTQMGQEVILRCVPISNHLYFYWYRQILGQKVEFLVSFYNNEISEKSEIFDDQFSVERPDGSNFTLKIRSTKLEDSAMYFCASGTGANSGNTIYFGEGSWLTVV.

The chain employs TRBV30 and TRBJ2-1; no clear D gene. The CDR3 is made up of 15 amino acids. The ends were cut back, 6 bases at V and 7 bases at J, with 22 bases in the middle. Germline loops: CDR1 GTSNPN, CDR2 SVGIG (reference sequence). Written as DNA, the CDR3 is TGTGCCTGTACTGCCCCGGGCCAGAAGCTGAATGAGCAGTTCTTC. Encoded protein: CACTAPGQKLNEQFF.

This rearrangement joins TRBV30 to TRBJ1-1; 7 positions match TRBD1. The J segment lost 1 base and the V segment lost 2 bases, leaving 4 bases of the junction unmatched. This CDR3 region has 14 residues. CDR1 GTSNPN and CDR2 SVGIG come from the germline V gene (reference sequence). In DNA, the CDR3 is TGTGCCTGGAGTCGAGGGGACAGGAACACTGAAGCTTTCTTT. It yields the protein CAWSRGDRNTEAFF.

The CDR3 coding sequence is TGTGCCAGCAGCTTAGTTGGAAGCGAGCAGTACTTC. The encoded protein is CASSLVGSEQYF. The chain recombines TRBV11-2 with TRBJ2-7; D unresolved. V lost 1 base, J lost 6 bases, and 7 bases lay in between. Germline V lookup: CDR1 SGHAT, CDR2 FQNNGV. CDR3 length equals 12 residues. The full variable domain, completed using reference TRBV11-2 and TRBJ2-7, is EAGVAQSPRYKIIEKRQSVAFWCNPISGHATLYWYQQILGQGPKLLIQFQNNGVVDDSQLPKDRFSAERLKGVDSTLKIQPAKLEDSAVYLCASSLVGSEQYFGPGTRLTVT.

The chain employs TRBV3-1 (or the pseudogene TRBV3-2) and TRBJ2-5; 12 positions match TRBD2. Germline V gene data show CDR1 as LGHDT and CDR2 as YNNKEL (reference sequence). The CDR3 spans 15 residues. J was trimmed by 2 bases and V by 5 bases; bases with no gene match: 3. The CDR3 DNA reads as TGTGCCAGCAGCTTACTAGCGGGGGGACAAGAGACCCAGTACTTC. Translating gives CASSLLAGGQETQYF.

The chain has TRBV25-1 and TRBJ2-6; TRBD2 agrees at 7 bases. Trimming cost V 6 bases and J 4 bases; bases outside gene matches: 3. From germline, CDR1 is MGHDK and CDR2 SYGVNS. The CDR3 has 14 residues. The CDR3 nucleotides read TGTGCCAGCAGGGGGGGGTTCGGGGCCAACGTCCTGACTTTC. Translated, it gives CASRGGFGANVLTF.

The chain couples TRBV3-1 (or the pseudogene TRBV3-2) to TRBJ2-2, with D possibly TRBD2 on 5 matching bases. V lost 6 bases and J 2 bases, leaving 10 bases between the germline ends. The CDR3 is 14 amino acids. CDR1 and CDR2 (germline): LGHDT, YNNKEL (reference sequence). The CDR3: CASSASRNTGELFF. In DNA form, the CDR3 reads TGTGCCAGCAGTGCTAGCAGAAACACCGGGGAGCTGTTTTTT.

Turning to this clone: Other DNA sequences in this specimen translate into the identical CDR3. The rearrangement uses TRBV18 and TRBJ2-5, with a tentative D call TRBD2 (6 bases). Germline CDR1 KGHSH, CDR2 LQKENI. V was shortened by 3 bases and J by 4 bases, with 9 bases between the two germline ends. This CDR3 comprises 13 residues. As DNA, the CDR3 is TGTGCCAGCTCACCCGGGGGTGGAGAGACCCAGTACTTC. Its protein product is CASSPGGGETQYF.

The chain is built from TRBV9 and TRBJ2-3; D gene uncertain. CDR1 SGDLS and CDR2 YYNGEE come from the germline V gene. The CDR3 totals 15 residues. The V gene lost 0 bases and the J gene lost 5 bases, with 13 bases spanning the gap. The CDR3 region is CASSVDPEVGDTQYF. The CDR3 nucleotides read TGTGCCAGCAGCGTAGATCCCGAAGTTGGAGATACGCAGTATTTT.

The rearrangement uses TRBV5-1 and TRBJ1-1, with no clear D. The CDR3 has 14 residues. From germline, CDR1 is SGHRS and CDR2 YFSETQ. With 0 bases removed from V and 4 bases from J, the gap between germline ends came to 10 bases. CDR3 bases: TGCGCCAGCAGCTTGGCTAGCAGTATCACTGAAGCTTTCTTT. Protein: CASSLASSITEAFF.

The CDR3 DNA reads as TGTGCCAGCAGCTTGGATAGGGGACATGAAAAACTGTTTTTT. This codes for CASSLDRGHEKLFF. This chain joins TRBV5-4 and TRBJ1-4, with a weak D call TRBD1 (5 bases). CDR1 and CDR2 (germline): SGHNT, YYREEE (reference sequence). V was clipped by 0 bases and J by 6 bases, with 9 bases between them. The CDR3 has 14 amino acids. Combining the CDR3 with reference TRBV5-4 and TRBJ1-4 gives the whole variable domain ETGVTQSPTHLIKTRGQQVTLRCSSQSGHNTVSWYQQALGQGPQFIFQYYREEENGRGNFPPRFSGLQFPNYSSELNVNALELDDSALYLCASSLDRGHEKLFFGSGTQLSVL.

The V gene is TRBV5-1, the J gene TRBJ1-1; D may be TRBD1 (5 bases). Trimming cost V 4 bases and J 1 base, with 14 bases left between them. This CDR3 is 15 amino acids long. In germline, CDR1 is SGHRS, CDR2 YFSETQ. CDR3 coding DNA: TGCGCCAGCAGCGACCCCAGGGAGGGGAACACTGAAGCTTTCTTT. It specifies CASSDPREGNTEAFF.

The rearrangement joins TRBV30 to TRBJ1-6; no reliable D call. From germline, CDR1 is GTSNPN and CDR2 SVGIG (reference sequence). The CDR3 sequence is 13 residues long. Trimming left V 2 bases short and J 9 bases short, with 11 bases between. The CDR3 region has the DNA TGTGCCTGGAGTACTGACTTCGGTTCACCCCTCCACTTT. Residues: CAWSTDFGSPLHF.

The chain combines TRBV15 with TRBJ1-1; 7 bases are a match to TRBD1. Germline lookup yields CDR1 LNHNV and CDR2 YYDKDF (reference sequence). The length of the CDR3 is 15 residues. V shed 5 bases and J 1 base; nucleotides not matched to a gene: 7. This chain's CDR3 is CATSPGGTANTEAFF. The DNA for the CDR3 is TGTGCCACCAGCCCTGGCGGGACAGCGAACACTGAAGCTTTCTTT.

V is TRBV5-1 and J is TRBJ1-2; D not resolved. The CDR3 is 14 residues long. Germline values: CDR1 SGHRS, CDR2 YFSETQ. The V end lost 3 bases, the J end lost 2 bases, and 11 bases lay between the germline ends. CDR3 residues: CASSWHDGNYGYTF. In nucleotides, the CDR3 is TGCGCCAGCAGCTGGCACGACGGGAACTATGGCTACACCTTC.

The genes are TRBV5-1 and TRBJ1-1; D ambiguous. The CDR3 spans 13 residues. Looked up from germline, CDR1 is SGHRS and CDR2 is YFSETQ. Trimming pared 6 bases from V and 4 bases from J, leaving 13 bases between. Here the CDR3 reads CASKEGTSTEAFF. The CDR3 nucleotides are TGCGCCAGCAAGGAGGGTACGAGCACTGAAGCTTTCTTT.

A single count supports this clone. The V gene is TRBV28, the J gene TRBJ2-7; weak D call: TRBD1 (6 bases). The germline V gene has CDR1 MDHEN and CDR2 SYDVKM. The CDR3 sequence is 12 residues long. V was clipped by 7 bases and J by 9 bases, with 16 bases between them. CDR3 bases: TGTGCCAGCATCGGGACACACTCCTCGCAGTACTTC. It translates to CASIGTHSSQYF. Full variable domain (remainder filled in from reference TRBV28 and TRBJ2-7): DVKVTQSSRYLVKRTGEKVFLECVQDMDHENMFWYRQDPGLGLRLIYFSYDVKMKEKGDIPEGYSVSREKKERFSLILESASTNQTSMYLCASIGTHSSQYFGPGTRLTVT.

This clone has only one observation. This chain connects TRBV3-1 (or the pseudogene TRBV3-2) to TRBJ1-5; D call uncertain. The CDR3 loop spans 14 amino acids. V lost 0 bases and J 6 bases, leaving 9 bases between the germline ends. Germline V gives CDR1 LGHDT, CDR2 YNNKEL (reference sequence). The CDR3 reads CASSQEGDSQPQHF. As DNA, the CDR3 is TGTGCCAGCAGCCAAGAAGGTGATAGTCAGCCCCAGCATTTT.

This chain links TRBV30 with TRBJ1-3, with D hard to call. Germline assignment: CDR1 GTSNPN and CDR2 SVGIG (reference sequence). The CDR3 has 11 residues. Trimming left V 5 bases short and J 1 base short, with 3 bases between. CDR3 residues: CAWSSGNTIYF. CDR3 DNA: TGTGCCTGGTCATCTGGAAACACCATATATTTT.

The CDR3 is CAWSVSVLGGELFF. CDR3 in DNA: TGTGCCTGGAGTGTAAGCGTTTTGGGAGGGGAACTGTTTTTT. This chain links TRBV30 with TRBJ1-4; tentatively, D is TRBD1 (5 bases). Germline V CDR1 and CDR2: GTSNPN, SVGIG (reference sequence). This CDR3 comprises 14 residues. Trimming took off 0 bases at V and 12 bases at J, with 17 bases between the two ends.